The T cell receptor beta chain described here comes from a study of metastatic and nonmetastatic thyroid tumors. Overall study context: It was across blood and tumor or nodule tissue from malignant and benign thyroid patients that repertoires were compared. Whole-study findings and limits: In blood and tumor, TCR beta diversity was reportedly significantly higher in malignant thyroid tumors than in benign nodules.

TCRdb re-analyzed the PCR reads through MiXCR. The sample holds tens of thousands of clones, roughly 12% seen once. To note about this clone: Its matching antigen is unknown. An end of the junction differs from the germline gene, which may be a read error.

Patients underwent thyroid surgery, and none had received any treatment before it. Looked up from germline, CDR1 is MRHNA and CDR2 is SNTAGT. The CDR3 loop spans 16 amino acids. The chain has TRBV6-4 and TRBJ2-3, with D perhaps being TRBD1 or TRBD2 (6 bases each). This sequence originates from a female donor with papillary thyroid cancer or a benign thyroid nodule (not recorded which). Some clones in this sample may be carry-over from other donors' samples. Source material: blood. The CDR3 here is CASSDSERERTDTQFF. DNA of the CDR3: TGTGCCAGCAGTGACTCGGAACGGGAGCGGACAGATACGCAGTTTTTT.